This T cell receptor beta chain was profiled in a study of control samples from healthy donors and cancer patients. Some clones are missing from TCRdb's copy, which holds only in-frame ones; the method was immunoSEQ multiplex PCR. The sample has roughly 70,000 clones; 75% to 90% are singletons. CDR1 is LGHNA, CDR2 YSLEER, per germline. Trimming cost V 0 bases and J 3 bases; bases outside gene matches: 3. CDR3 size: 16 residues. The receptor was isolated from a man aged 50 to 59 in good health. The sequenced sample was blood. The rearrangement uses TRBV4-3 and TRBJ1-5, with 9 bases aligning to TRBD1. The CDR3 sequence is CASSQETGGNNQPQHF. In DNA form, the CDR3 reads TGCGCCAGCAGCCAAGAAACAGGGGGCAACAATCAGCCCCAGCATTTT.